Given below is one TCR beta chain in context. Enrolment of Seattle patients took place during active infection, and they were followed longitudinally. V lost 0 bases to trimming and J lost 0 bases, with 18 bases between them. This CDR3 is built from 19 residues. Germline assignment: CDR1 LGHDT and CDR2 YNNKEL (reference sequence). The protocol was immunoSEQ multiplex PCR, while the TCRdb copy is restricted to in-frame clones and leaves out a portion. The repertoire has over 150,000 clones, roughly 84% of them found once; the top ten carry more than 7.5%. This sample was included in a study of blood T cell repertoires in COVID-19. At the level of the study: Both acute and convalescent COVID-19 samples were obtained from the United States, Italy and Spain. PBMCs, B-cell-depleted T cells, or T cells provided the cDNA or gDNA that made up the material.

The J gene is TRBJ1-3, the V gene TRBV3-1 (or the pseudogene TRBV3-2), with no clear D. Sequenced material: peripheral blood. The source is an older woman with COVID-19, enrolled during active disease. As DNA, the CDR3 is TGTGCCAGCAGCCAAGAAATCCCCGTCAGTACTATCTCTGGAAACACCATATATTTT. It encodes CASSQEIPVSTISGNTIYF.